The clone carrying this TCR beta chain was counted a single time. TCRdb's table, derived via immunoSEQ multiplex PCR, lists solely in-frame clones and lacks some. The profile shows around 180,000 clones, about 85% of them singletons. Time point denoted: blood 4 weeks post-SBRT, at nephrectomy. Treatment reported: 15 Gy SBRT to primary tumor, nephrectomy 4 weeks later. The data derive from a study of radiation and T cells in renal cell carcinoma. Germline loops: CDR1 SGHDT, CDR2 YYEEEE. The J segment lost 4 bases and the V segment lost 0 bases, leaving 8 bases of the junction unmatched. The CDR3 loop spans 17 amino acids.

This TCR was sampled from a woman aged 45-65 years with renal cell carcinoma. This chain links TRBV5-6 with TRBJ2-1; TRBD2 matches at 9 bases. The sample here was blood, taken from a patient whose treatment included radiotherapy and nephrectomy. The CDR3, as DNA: TGTGCCAGCAGCTTGGAACGGGCGGGGGGGCCGTACAATGAGCAGTTCTTC. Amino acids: CASSLERAGGPYNEQFF.